This TCR beta chain stems from a study of radiotherapy plus CTLA-4 blockade in lung cancer. Concerning this clone itself: What it binds is not known.

Broader study findings: TCR clones from tumors expanded in blood after radiotherapy plus ipilimumab.

TCRdb's table, derived via immunoSEQ multiplex PCR, lists solely in-frame clones and lacks some. The table records some 50,000 clones, 84% of them present only once. The CDR3 totals 14 residues. After removal of 8 bases from V and 3 bases from J, the junction contained 9 bases not matched to a gene. The V gene's germline CDR1 is MNHNY and CDR2 SVGAGI (reference sequence). Sequenced here: peripheral blood, sampled from a patient treated with radiotherapy plus ipilimumab. The rearrangement links TRBV6-6 to TRBJ1-2; 7 nucleotides line up with TRBD1. The sequence came from a human donor with non-small cell lung cancer whose response to radiotherapy plus ipilimumab could not be evaluated. CDR3: CASLKRTGDYGYTF. The CDR3 DNA reads as TGTGCCAGCCTAAAGAGAACAGGGGACTATGGCTACACCTTC.